This T cell receptor beta chain was recorded in a study of T-cell reconstitution after alpha-beta-depleted transplantation in children. The V gene lost 3 bases and the J gene lost 4 bases, with 13 bases spanning the gap. Germline V lookup: CDR1 SGHAT, CDR2 FQDESV (reference sequence). The CDR3 sequence is 15 residues long. Ten or more counts support this clonotype. The antigen is undetermined. Study results and caveats: T-cell counts and diversity at one year post-transplant came mainly from newly produced T cells. For some patients, TCRbeta diversity was high at day 60 because of recipient T cells and thymic progenitors that survived.

Unique molecular identifiers featured in how the TCRbeta library was prepared. TCRdb re-called the PCR reads through MiXCR, storing one row per CDR3 protein. The profile shows 580,000 or so distinct CDR3 sequences, around 23% of them singletons. The TCR sequence derives from a boy in the first two years of life who had a stem cell transplant for acute myeloid leukemia, so the T cells may come from the graft donor. The input for sequencing was PBMCs, mostly from graft donor cells, taken 360 days after TCRalphabeta/CD19-depleted stem cell transplant. The J gene is TRBJ2-1, the V gene TRBV11-1; D may be TRBD2 (7 bases). The CDR3 here is CASSFIGGGYNEQFF. The CDR3, as DNA: TGTGCCAGCAGCTTTATAGGGGGAGGGTACAATGAGCAGTTCTTC.